One sample yielded the 30 T cell receptor beta chains listed below, sequenced in a study of identical twins. MiXCR was run by TCRdb on the 5' RACE reads, yielding one entry per CDR3 protein. The data contain some 1,600,000 distinct CDR3 sequences, about 32% of them singletons. Sequenced input: cord blood. The receptors here all came from a newborn girl in good health.

This clonotype has at least ten counts. V usage is TRBV27 and J usage is TRBJ2-1, with 10 positions matching TRBD2. The CDR3 is 15 residues long. The trim removed 0 bases at V and 7 bases at J, leaving 3 bases unmatched. Germline loops: CDR1 MNHEY, CDR2 SMNVEV (reference sequence). DNA for the CDR3: TGTGCCAGCAGTTTATCTCCTAGCGGGAGTAATGAGCAGTTCTTC. Translated: CASSLSPSGSNEQFF.

The sample holds a few counts of this clonotype. The J gene is TRBJ2-3, the V gene TRBV3-1, with D tentatively TRBD1 or TRBD2 (5 bases each). Trimming cost V 4 bases and J 0 bases, with 17 bases left between them. The germline CDR1 and CDR2 sequences are LGHDT and YNNKEL (reference sequence). The CDR3 is 17 amino acids. Here the CDR3 reads CASSPYGGVPSTDTQYF. CDR3 DNA sequence: TGTGCCAGCAGCCCGTATGGGGGAGTCCCTAGCACAGATACGCAGTATTTT.

This clonotype was counted ten times or more. The chain is built from TRBV28 and TRBJ2-7; 8 bases line up with TRBD2. Germline V gives CDR1 MDHEN, CDR2 SYDVKM. This CDR3 has 14 amino acids. J was trimmed by 3 bases and V by 11 bases; bases with no gene match: 12. The CDR3 nucleotides read TGTGCCTCCTCCCCAAGGAGCGGGGGCTACGAGCAGTACTTC. Its translation is CASSPRSGGYEQYF.

This chain joins TRBV7-2 and TRBJ2-1; no clear D. Trimming removed 1 base from V and 7 bases from J, with 11 bases in between. This CDR3 contains 14 residues. In germline, CDR1 is SGHTA, CDR2 FQGNSA. Here the CDR3 DNA reads TGTGCCAGCAGCTTAGAATGGTCTCGGAATGAGCAGTTCTTC. Encoded protein: CASSLEWSRNEQFF.

This clonotype has a handful of counts. The chain has TRBV6-6 and TRBJ1-4; the D is unclear. From germline, CDR1 is MNHNY and CDR2 SVGAGI (reference sequence). The V end lost 2 bases, the J end lost 3 bases, and 13 bases lay between the germline ends. The CDR3 sequence is 16 residues long. The CDR3: CASSYKRADSNEKLFF. The CDR3 coding sequence is TGTGCCAGCAGTTACAAACGCGCAGACTCTAATGAAAAACTGTTTTTT.

This chain uses TRBV24-1 with TRBJ2-7; 7 bases fit TRBD2. After removal of 3 bases from V and 5 bases from J, the junction contained 12 bases not matched to a gene. CDR3 size: 16 residues. The V gene's germline CDR1 is KGHDR and CDR2 SFDVKD. The CDR3 DNA is TGTGCCACCAGTGATCACCCTCCGGGGAGGGCCCACGAGCAGTACTTC. Its translation: CATSDHPPGRAHEQYF.

V usage is TRBV20-1 and J usage is TRBJ2-4, with D hard to call. The CDR3 has 11 amino acids. The V end lost 1 base, the J end lost 15 bases, and 13 bases lay between the germline ends. Looked up from germline, CDR1 is DFQATT and CDR2 is SNEGSKA (reference sequence). Written as DNA, the CDR3 is TGCAGTGCTAGAGCTCCAGCGCCAGGGTACTTC. Amino acid sequence: CSARAPAPGYF.

This chain connects TRBV11-2 to TRBJ2-5; unclear D gene. Germline V CDR1 and CDR2: SGHAT, FQNNGV. Trimming took 4 bases from V and 5 from J, leaving 11 bases between them. The CDR3 is 13 residues long. CDR3 sequence: CASSSRGYETQYF. The CDR3 bases are TGTGCCAGCAGCTCCCGTGGGTACGAGACCCAGTACTTC.

V usage is TRBV20-1 and J usage is TRBJ1-5, with D uncertain. The CDR3 contains 14 residues. The V gene's germline CDR1 is DFQATT and CDR2 SNEGSKA (reference sequence). The V end was cut by 2 bases, the J end by 1 base, with 9 bases between. The CDR3 spells CSARSSQSNQPQHF. In DNA, the CDR3 is TGCAGTGCTAGATCGAGCCAGAGCAATCAGCCCCAGCATTTT.

In this sample, this clonotype turned up a few times. V and J are TRBV12-3 or TRBV12-4 and TRBJ2-3; maybe TRBD1 (6 bases). This CDR3 region has 16 residues. Trimming removed 7 bases at V and 0 bases at J, with 17 bases between. CDR3 bases: TGTGCCAGCACCGACGTAAGCGGACAGAGCACAGATACGCAGTATTTT. The encoded protein is CASTDVSGQSTDTQYF.

Comment on this clonotype: This may arise from a read error, as a much more abundant clone is one base away. This chain connects TRBV27 to TRBJ1-1; D is unclear. Germline loops: CDR1 MNHEY, CDR2 SMNVEV (reference sequence). The CDR3 has 14 residues. V was trimmed by 0 bases and J by 2 bases, leaving 7 bases between them. CDR3 sequence: CASSLSGINTEAFF. Here the CDR3 DNA reads TGTGCCAGCAGTTTATCGGGGATAAACACTGAAGCTTTCTTT.

This clonotype was picked up one time. This chain links TRBV23-1 with TRBJ1-6; no firm D call. TRBV23-1 belongs to the ORF category, with a function that is uncertain. The CDR3 spans 16 residues. Trimming took 1 base from V and 6 from J, leaving 13 bases between them. In DNA, the CDR3 is TGCGCCAGCAGTCAATTTGTAAGGATTCCTAATTCACCCCTCCACTTT. Protein: CASSQFVRIPNSPLHF.

The chain is built from TRBV24-1 and TRBJ1-3; the match to TRBD1 covers 7 bases. Germline loops: CDR1 KGHDR, CDR2 SFDVKD. The CDR3 spans 16 residues. J lost 0 bases, V lost 0 bases, and 1 base had no gene match. This CDR3 reads CATSDLGQDSGNTIYF. The CDR3 region has the DNA TGTGCCACCAGTGATTTGGGACAGGACTCTGGAAACACCATATATTTT.

The V gene is TRBV12-5, the J gene TRBJ2-2; TRBD2 agrees at 8 bases. The CDR3 has 15 residues. CDR1 and CDR2 from the germline V gene are LGHNT and FRNRAP. J gave up 4 bases and V 5 bases, and 6 bases lay outside the gene matches. The CDR3, as DNA: TGTGCTAGTGGTCCGGGACTAGTAGGCACCGGGGAGCTGTTTTTT. As protein: CASGPGLVGTGELFF.

The table lists this clonotype with a few counts. J is TRBJ2-2 and V is TRBV12-3 or TRBV12-4; tentative D call: TRBD2 (6 bases). V lost 10 bases and J 0 bases, leaving 15 bases between the germline ends. The length of the CDR3 is 15 residues. CDR3 coding DNA: TGTGCCACTACCCTGGCGGGGTCGAACACCGGGGAGCTGTTTTTT. Its protein product is CATTLAGSNTGELFF.

At least ten counts were recorded for this clonotype. The chain carries TRBV29-1 and TRBJ2-3; D call uncertain. Trimming removed 1 base at V and 6 bases at J, with 8 bases between. This CDR3 has 12 amino acids. Per germline, CDR1 SQVTM and CDR2 ANQGSEA. DNA of the CDR3: TGCAGCGTTGAAGGCAGTATCGATACGCAGTATTTT. It yields the protein CSVEGSIDTQYF.

The chain recombines TRBV6-1 with TRBJ2-2; tentative D call: TRBD2 (7 bases). Deletions cut 1 base from V and 7 bases from J, with 10 bases between. The CDR3 is 14 residues long. The germline gives CDR1 MNHNS, CDR2 SASEGT. Here the CDR3 DNA reads TGTGCCAGCAGTGAAGTAGGGGGGGTCGGGGAGCTGTTTTTT. It translates to CASSEVGGVGELFF.

This clonotype occurred many times. The V call is TRBV5-1, the J call TRBJ1-4; TRBD1 might be the D (5 bases). Germline V gives CDR1 SGHRS, CDR2 YFSETQ. Trimming left V 2 bases short and J 0 bases short, with 11 bases between. CDR3 length: 16 amino acids. In DNA, the CDR3 is TGCGCCAGCAGCTTACGGGACGGTGCAACTAATGAAAAACTGTTTTTT. It translates to CASSLRDGATNEKLFF.

In regard to this clonotype: The junction does not match germline at one end; this may be a read error. The V call is TRBV12-3 or TRBV12-4, the J call TRBJ2-3, with D possibly matching TRBD2 (6 bases). The CDR3 consists of 13 residues. The CDR3 DNA sequence: TGTACCAGCAGTTATAGCGGAACAGATACGCAGTATTTT. Translated: CTSSYSGTDTQYF.

This chain connects TRBV7-2 to TRBJ2-4; TRBD2 matches 10 bases. The CDR3 sequence is 16 residues long. Germline CDR1 reads SGHTA; CDR2 reads FQGNSA. V lost 0 bases, J lost 6 bases, and 5 bases stayed unmatched. The CDR3 sequence is CASSLAGAGGPNIQYF. The DNA of the CDR3 is TGTGCCAGCAGCTTAGCGGGAGCGGGGGGGCCAAACATTCAGTACTTC.

This clonotype was seen a single time. The junction and the germline gene differ at one end; a read error may be behind it. DNA of the CDR3: TGCGGTGCCGAGCGGAGGGTGAGGAATGAGCAGTTCTTC. This sequence encodes CGAERRVRNEQFF. The V and J genes are TRBV20-1 and TRBJ2-1, with a possible D match to TRBD2 (6 bases). CDR3 length: 13 residues. Germline assignment: CDR1 DFQATT and CDR2 SNEGSKA (reference sequence).

In DNA, the CDR3 is TGTGCCAGCAGATACAGGGATTTGAACACTGAAGCTTTCTTT. This encodes CASRYRDLNTEAFF. The rearrangement joins TRBV12-3 or TRBV12-4 to TRBJ1-1; the D gene is possibly TRBD1 (6 bases). V was trimmed by 6 bases and J by 0 bases, leaving 11 bases between them. This CDR3 is built from 14 residues.

The V and J genes are TRBV6-4 and TRBJ1-2; D might be TRBD1 (5 bases). Germline V gives CDR1 MRHNA, CDR2 SNTAGT. Trimming shortened V by 2 bases and J by 4 bases, and 14 bases separated the two germline ends. The CDR3 has 15 residues. For the CDR3, the DNA is TGTGCCAGCAGTGACCCTGTCGGAGGGACCTATGGCTACACCTTC. This gives the protein CASSDPVGGTYGYTF.

About this clonotype: A read error is possible here, since a much larger clone lies one base away. V usage is TRBV4-1 and J usage is TRBJ2-3, with 8 bases aligning to TRBD2. V was pared by 3 bases and J by 4 bases, with 9 bases of the junction left unmatched. Germline-derived CDR1 and CDR2 are MGHRA and YSYEKL. This CDR3 is built from 16 residues. The CDR3 protein is CASSHHILADADTQYF. DNA of the CDR3: TGCGCCAGCAGCCATCATATACTAGCGGACGCAGATACGCAGTATTTT.

The chain is built from TRBV5-1 and TRBJ2-7; D tentatively reads TRBD1 or TRBD2 (6 bases each). Germline CDR1 SGHRS, CDR2 YFSETQ. The germline V and J ends were trimmed by 4 bases and 0 bases, with 14 bases remaining between them. The CDR3 runs to 15 residues. CDR3 DNA sequence: TGCGCCAGCAGCGCATTCAGGGGAGGCTCCTACGAGCAGTACTTC. Amino acids: CASSAFRGGSYEQYF.

At least ten counts were recorded for this clonotype. V is TRBV4-2 and J is TRBJ2-7; a possible D gene is TRBD2 (6 bases). Trimming left V 0 bases short and J 3 bases short, with 12 bases between. The CDR3 extends over 15 amino acids. Germline assignment: CDR1 LGHNA and CDR2 YNFKEQ. The chain's CDR3 is CASSQDRLGLYEQYF. The CDR3 nucleotides read TGTGCCAGCAGCCAAGACCGACTAGGCCTCTACGAGCAGTACTTC.

This clonotype was picked up one time. A much larger clonotype is one base distant, so this may be a read error. This sequence joins TRBV6-5 and TRBJ2-2, with D perhaps TRBD2 (5 bases). Trimming pared 6 bases from V and 4 bases from J, leaving 6 bases between. The CDR3 has 12 amino acids. In germline, CDR1 is MNHEY, CDR2 SVGAGI. DNA of the CDR3: TGTGCCAGCAGGGGGAGCACCGGGGAGCTGTTTTTT. Translating gives CASRGSTGELFF.

This chain uses TRBV12-3 or TRBV12-4 with TRBJ2-1, with TRBD1 matching over 8 bases. The CDR3 contains 14 residues. J gave up 10 bases and V 3 bases, and 8 bases lay outside the gene matches. The CDR3 bases are TGTGCCAGCAGTTTGACAGGGGAGTCCTACGAGCAGTTCTTC. Its translation: CASSLTGESYEQFF.

This chain links TRBV10-3 with TRBJ2-7; D possibly corresponds to TRBD2 (5 bases). The CDR3 covers 15 residues. V gave up 0 bases and J gave up 2 bases, with 11 bases separating them. Germline loops: CDR1 ENHRY, CDR2 SYGVKD. CDR3 bases: TGTGCCATCAGTGAGTCGGAGGCAGCCACCTACGAGCAGTACTTC. It translates to CAISESEAATYEQYF.

This chain uses TRBV5-1 with TRBJ2-4, with 7 bases aligning to TRBD2. With the DNA end fitting TRBJ2-5 better, the J assignment may be wrong. Germline V lookup: CDR1 SGHRS, CDR2 YFSETQ. There are 14 residues in the CDR3. Written as DNA, the CDR3 is TGCGCCAGCAGCCGAATGGGGGAGGGGGAGACCCAGTACTTC. It is translated as CASSRMGEGETQYF.